This T cell receptor beta chain was sequenced for a study of tumor-infiltrating lymphocytes in primary liver carcinoma. Study-wide background: Primary liver carcinomas in the patients were surgically resected.

Comments on this clonotype: A read error may account for a junction end that differs from germline.

Extraction also yielded germline DNA, while blood RNA was obtained from unsorted whole blood. The template, around 540 ng total RNA, yielded TCR beta cDNA made with a constant-region primer. Library construction for TCR beta comprised three nested multiplex PCR rounds performed with slightly modified ARM-PCR. A C-beta reverse primer and TRBV1-TRBV30 forward primers served in each of the first two PCR rounds, at around 10 cycles apiece. TCRdb used MiXCR to reprocess the multiplex PCR reads, holding one entry per CDR3 protein. The sample consists of almost 200,000 distinct CDR3 sequences, around three fifths of them appearing once. CDR1 and CDR2 (germline): MNHEY, SVGAGI. This CDR3 is 16 amino acids long.

The chain employs TRBV6-5 and TRBJ2-3, with 8 bases aligning to TRBD2. The sequence derives from an older woman with primary liver carcinoma and hepatitis B virus infection. Sequencing was performed on peripheral blood. The CDR3 protein is CASSSVAGGGTDTHYF. DNA of the CDR3: TGTGCCAGCAGTTCCGTTGCGGGAGGTGGCACAGATACGCACTATTTT.